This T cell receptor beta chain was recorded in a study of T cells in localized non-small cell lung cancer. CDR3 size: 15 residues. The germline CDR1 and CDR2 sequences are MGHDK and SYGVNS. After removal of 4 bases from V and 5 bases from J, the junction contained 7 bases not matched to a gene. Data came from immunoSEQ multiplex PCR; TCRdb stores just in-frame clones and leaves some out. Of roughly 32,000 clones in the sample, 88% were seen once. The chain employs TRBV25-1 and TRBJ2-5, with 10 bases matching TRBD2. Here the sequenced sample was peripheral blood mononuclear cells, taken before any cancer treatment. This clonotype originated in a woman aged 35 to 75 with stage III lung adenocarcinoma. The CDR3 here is CASSAGLAGVETQYF. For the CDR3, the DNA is TGTGCCAGCAGTGCCGGGCTAGCGGGAGTGGAGACCCAGTACTTC.